A single sample gave rise to the 7 T cell receptor beta chains below, sequenced in a study of T cell responses to AZD1222 COVID-19 vaccine. Produced via immunoSEQ multiplex PCR; TCRdb's table is partial and in-frame only. The table has approximately 210,000 clones, about 94% seen once. The sequenced sample was peripheral blood, obtained 28 days after the second dose of the MenACWY control vaccine. Receptor source: an adult who received the MenACWY meningococcal vaccine as a control.

V gene TRBV7-8 combines with J gene TRBJ2-7, with 8 positions matching TRBD2. The CDR3 is made up of 15 amino acids. Germline CDR1 reads SGHVS; CDR2 reads FQNEAQ. J was trimmed by 4 bases and V by 5 bases; bases with no gene match: 10. In DNA form, the CDR3 reads TGTGCCAGCAGCCTACTGAGTACTAGCGGATACGAGCAGTACTTC. This sequence encodes CASSLLSTSGYEQYF. The variable domain in full, completed from reference TRBV7-8 and TRBJ2-7, reads GAGVSQSPRYKVAKRGQDVALRCDPISGHVSLFWYQQALGQGPEFLTYFQNEAQLDKSGLPSDRFFAERPEGSVSTLKIQRTQQEDSAVYLCASSLLSTSGYEQYFGPGTRLTVT.

J is TRBJ1-3 and V is TRBV4-2; D is unclear. The CDR3 loop spans 15 amino acids. The V gene's germline CDR1 is LGHNA and CDR2 YNFKEQ. The V end was cut by 1 base, the J end by 0 bases, with 7 bases between. Here the CDR3 reads CASSQVAVSGNTIYF. The CDR3, as DNA: TGTGCCAGCAGCCAAGTCGCGGTCTCTGGAAACACCATATATTTT.

This clone was seen only once. This chain connects TRBV7-2 to TRBJ2-7, with D maybe TRBD2 (6 bases). Germline CDR1 is SGHTA and CDR2 is FQGNSA. V lost 1 base to trimming and J lost 4 bases, with 14 bases between them. This CDR3 contains 15 residues. Written as DNA, the CDR3 is TGTGCCAGCAGCTTAGAGGGTACGGGGGTGTACGAGCAGTACTTC. As protein: CASSLEGTGVYEQYF.

This clone was observed a few times. V usage is TRBV2 and J usage is TRBJ2-5, with D perhaps matching TRBD1 (6 bases). Germline V gene lookup returns CDR1 SNHLY and CDR2 FYNNEI. The CDR3 length is 12 residues. V lost 2 bases and J 5 bases, leaving 6 bases between the germline ends. The CDR3 DNA is TGTGCCAGCAGTGAACAGGGGGAGACCCAGTACTTC. The encoded protein is CASSEQGETQYF.

This clone came up a few times. The CDR3, as DNA: TGTGCCAGCAGGGTGAGCGGGGGGGCCTACAATGAGCAGTTCTTC. Translated: CASRVSGGAYNEQFF. This chain links TRBV2 with TRBJ2-1, with 10 bases lining up with TRBD2. V was clipped by 6 bases and J by 2 bases; unmatched bases: 4. The germline V gene encodes CDR1 SNHLY and CDR2 FYNNEI. This CDR3 is 15 amino acids long.

V is TRBV19 and J is TRBJ2-7; weak D call: TRBD1 (7 bases). The CDR3 has 14 amino acids. Looked up from germline, CDR1 is LNHDA and CDR2 is SQIVND (reference sequence). V was trimmed by 6 bases and J by 7 bases, leaving 19 bases between them. The DNA of the CDR3 is TGTGCCAGTAGCTTGACAGGGAGGACGGGTGAGCAGTACTTC. Translation: CASSLTGRTGEQYF.

In its sample, this clone was seen once. The V and J genes are TRBV12-5 and TRBJ2-3; 7 bases are shared with TRBD2. CDR1 LGHNT and CDR2 FRNRAP come from the germline V gene. The CDR3 spans 16 residues. After removal of 3 bases from V and 0 bases from J, the junction contained 6 bases not matched to a gene. CDR3 in amino acids: CASGLRLADSTDTQYF. The DNA of the CDR3 is TGTGCTAGTGGTTTAAGGCTAGCGGATAGCACAGATACGCAGTATTTT.